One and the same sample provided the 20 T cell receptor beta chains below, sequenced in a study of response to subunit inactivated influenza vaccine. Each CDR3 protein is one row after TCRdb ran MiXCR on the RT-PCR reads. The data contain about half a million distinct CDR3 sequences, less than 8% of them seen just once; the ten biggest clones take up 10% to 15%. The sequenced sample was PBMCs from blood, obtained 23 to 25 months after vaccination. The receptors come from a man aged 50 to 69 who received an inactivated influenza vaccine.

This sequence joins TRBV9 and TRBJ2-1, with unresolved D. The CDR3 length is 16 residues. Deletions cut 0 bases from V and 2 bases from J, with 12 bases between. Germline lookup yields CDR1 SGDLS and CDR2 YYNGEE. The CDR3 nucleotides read TGTGCCAGCAGCGTAGCTCCCAGCGTAACCTACAATGAGCAGTTCTTC. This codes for CASSVAPSVTYNEQFF. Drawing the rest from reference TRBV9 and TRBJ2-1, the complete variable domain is DSGVTQTPKHLITATGQRVTLRCSPRSGDLSVYWYQQSLDQGLQFLIQYYNGEERAKGNILERFSAQQFPDLHSELNLSSLELGDSALYFCASSVAPSVTYNEQFFGPGTRLTVL.

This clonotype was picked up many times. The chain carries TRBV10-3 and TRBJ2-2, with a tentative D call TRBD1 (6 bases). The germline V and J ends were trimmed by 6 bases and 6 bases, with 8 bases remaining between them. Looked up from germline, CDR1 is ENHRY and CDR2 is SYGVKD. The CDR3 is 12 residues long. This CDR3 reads CAIRQGPGELFF. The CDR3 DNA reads TGTGCCATCAGACAGGGTCCCGGGGAGCTGTTTTTT.

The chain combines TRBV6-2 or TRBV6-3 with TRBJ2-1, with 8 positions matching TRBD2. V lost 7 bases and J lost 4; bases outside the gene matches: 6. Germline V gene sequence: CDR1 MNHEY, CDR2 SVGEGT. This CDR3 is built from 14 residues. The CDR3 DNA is TGTGCCAGCAATTTGCGGGGGGATTACAATGAGCAGTTCTTC. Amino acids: CASNLRGDYNEQFF.

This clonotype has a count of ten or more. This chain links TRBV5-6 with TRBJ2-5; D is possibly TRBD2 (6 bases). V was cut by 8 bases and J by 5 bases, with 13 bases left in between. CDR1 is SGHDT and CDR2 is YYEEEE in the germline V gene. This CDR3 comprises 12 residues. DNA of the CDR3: TGTGCCAGTACCTACCGGGGGGAGACCCAGTACTTC. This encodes CASTYRGETQYF.

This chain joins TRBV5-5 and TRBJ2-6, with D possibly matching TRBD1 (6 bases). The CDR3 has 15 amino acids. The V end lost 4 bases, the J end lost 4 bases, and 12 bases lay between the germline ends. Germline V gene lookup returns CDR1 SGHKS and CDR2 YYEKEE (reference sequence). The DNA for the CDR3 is TGTGCCAGCAGCCCGGGACATCTCGGGGCCAACGTCCTGACTTTC. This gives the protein CASSPGHLGANVLTF.

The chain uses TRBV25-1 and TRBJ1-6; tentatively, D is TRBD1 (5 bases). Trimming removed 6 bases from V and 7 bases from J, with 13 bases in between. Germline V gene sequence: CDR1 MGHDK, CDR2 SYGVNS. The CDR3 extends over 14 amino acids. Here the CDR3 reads CASRWGLENSPLHF. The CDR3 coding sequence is TGTGCCAGCAGGTGGGGGTTGGAGAATTCACCCCTCCACTTT. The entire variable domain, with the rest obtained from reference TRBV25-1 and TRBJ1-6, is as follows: EADIYQTPRYLVIGTGKKITLECSQTMGHDKMYWYQQDPGMELHLIHYSYGVNSTEKGDLSSESTVSRIRTEHFPLTLESARPSHTSQYLCASRWGLENSPLHFGNGTRLTVT.

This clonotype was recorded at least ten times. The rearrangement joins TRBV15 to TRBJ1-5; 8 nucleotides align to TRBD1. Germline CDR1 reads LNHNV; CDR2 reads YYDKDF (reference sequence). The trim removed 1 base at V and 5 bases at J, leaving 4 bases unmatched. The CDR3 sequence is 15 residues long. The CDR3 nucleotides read TGTGCCACCAGCAGAGGGACAGGGATCGATCAGCCCCAGCATTTT. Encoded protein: CATSRGTGIDQPQHF.

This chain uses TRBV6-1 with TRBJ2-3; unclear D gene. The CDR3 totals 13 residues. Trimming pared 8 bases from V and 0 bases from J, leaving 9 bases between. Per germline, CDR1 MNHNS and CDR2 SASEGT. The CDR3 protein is CASRKDSTDTQYF. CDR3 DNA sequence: TGTGCCAGCCGAAAAGACAGCACAGATACGCAGTATTTT.

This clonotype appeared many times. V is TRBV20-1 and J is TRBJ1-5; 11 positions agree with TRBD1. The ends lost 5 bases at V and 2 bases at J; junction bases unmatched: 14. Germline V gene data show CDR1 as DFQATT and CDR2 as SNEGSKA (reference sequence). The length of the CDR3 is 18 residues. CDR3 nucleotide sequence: TGCAGTGCTCAAGGACAGGGGGCATCCCTAGCGGGCAATCAGCCCCAGCATTTT. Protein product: CSAQGQGASLAGNQPQHF.

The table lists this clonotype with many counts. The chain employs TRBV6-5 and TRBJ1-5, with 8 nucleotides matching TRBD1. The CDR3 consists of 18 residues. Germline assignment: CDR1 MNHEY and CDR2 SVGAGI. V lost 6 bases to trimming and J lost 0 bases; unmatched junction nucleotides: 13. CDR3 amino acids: CASSLSWTGKYSNQPQHF. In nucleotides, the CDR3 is TGTGCCAGCAGCCTATCATGGACAGGGAAATATAGCAATCAGCCCCAGCATTTT.

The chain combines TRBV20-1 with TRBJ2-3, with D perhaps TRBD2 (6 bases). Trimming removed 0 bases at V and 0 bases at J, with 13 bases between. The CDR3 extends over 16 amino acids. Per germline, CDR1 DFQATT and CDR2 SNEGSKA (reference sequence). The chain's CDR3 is CSARDREGTSTDTQYF. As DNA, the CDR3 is TGCAGTGCTAGAGATCGTGAGGGGACTAGCACAGATACGCAGTATTTT.

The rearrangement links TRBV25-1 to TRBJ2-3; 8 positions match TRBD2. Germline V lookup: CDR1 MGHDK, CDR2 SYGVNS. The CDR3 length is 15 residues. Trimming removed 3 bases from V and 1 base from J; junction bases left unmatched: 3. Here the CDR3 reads CASSDMRGGTDTQYF. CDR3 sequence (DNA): TGTGCCAGCAGTGATATGCGGGGGGGCACAGATACGCAGTATTTT.

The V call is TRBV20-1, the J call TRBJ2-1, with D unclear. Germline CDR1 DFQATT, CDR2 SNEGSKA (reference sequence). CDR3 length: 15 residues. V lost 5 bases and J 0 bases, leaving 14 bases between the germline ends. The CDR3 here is CSAFSPVGSYNEQFF. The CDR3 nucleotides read TGCAGTGCTTTCAGTCCGGTTGGCTCCTACAATGAGCAGTTCTTC.

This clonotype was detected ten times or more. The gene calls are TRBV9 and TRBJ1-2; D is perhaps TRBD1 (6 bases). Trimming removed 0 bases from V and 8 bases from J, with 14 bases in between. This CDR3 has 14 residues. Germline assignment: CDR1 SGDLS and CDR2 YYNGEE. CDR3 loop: CASSVVPGEGGYTF. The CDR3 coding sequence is TGTGCCAGCAGCGTAGTTCCAGGGGAAGGCGGCTACACCTTC.

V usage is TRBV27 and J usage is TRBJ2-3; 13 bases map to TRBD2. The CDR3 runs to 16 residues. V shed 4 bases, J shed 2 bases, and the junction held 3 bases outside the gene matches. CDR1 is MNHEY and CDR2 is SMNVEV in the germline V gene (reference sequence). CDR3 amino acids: CASSYGTSGTTDTQYF. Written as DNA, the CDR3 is TGTGCCAGCAGTTACGGGACTAGCGGGACCACAGATACGCAGTATTTT.

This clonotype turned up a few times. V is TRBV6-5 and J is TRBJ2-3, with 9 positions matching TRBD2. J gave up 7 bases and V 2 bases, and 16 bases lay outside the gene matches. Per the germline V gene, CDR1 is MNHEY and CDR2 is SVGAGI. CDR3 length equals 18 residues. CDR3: CASSYGSGLAGGMNTQYF. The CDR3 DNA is TGTGCCAGCAGTTACGGGTCGGGACTTGCGGGAGGGATGAATACGCAGTATTTT.

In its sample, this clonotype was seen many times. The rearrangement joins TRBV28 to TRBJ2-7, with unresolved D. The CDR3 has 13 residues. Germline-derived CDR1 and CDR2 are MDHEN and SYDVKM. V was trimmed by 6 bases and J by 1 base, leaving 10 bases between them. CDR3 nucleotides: TGTGCCAGCAGCTCCCTCCCTTCCTACGAGCAGTACTTC. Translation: CASSSLPSYEQYF.

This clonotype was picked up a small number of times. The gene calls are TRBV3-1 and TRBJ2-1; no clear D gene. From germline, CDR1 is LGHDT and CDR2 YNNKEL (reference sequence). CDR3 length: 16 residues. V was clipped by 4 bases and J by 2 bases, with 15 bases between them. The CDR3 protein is CASSPYGSVTYNEQFF. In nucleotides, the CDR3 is TGTGCCAGCAGCCCCTACGGCAGCGTCACCTACAATGAGCAGTTCTTC.

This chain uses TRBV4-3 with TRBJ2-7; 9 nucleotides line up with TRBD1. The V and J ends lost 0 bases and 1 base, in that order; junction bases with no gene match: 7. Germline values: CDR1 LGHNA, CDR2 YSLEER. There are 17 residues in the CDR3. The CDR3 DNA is TGCGCCAGCAGCCAAGAAGCTTTTGGGACAGGGTCCTACGAGCAGTACTTC. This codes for CASSQEAFGTGSYEQYF.

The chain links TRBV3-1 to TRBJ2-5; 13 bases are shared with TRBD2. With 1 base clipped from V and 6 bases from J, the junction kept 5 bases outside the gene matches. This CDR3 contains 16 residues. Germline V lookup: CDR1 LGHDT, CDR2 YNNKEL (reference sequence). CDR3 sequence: CASSQVRLAGGKTQYF. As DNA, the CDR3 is TGTGCCAGCAGCCAAGTAAGACTAGCGGGAGGCAAGACCCAGTACTTC.